This TCR beta chain was obtained from a study of T cell responses to AZD1222 COVID-19 vaccine. TCRdb keeps only in-frame clones here, not all; method: immunoSEQ multiplex PCR. The sample lists about 160,000 clones; around nine tenths were seen once. The CDR3 covers 17 residues. Trimming shortened V by 5 bases and J by 4 bases, and 22 bases separated the two germline ends. The germline gives CDR1 SGHTA, CDR2 FQGNSA. Material: peripheral blood, obtained on day 0 of AZD1222 vaccination. The receptor comes from an adult in good health. The gene calls are TRBV7-2 and TRBJ2-3, with TRBD1 as a possible D gene (7 bases). Here the CDR3 DNA reads TGTGCCAGCAGCAACACTGGCGGGACAGTGTTCCCAGATACGCAGTATTTT. This sequence encodes CASSNTGGTVFPDTQYF. The variable domain in full, completed from reference TRBV7-2 and TRBJ2-3, reads GAGVSQSPSNKVTEKGKDVELRCDPISGHTALYWYRQSLGQGLEFLIYFQGNSAPDKSGLPSDRFSAERTGGSVSTLTIQRTQQEDSAVYLCASSNTGGTVFPDTQYFGPGTRLTVL.